The clone carrying this TCR beta chain was recorded only once. The assay was carried out at the deep level. Unsorted PBMC replicate PCRs used about 310 ng DNA, 25,000 to 30,000 T cell genomes. The authors sequenced unsorted PBMC DNA on ten immunoSEQ deep assay plates. Authors' data handling: Owing to the provision of junction-only sequences devoid of quality scores by immunoSEQ, filtering differed. Method: immunoSEQ multiplex PCR; TCRdb's copy keeps in-frame clones and lacks some. Clone size and V and J calls were adopted from that table, with D and trimming inferred from the DNA. The data show about 510,000 clones, around 79% seen once. This sample is drawn from a study of shared clonotypes between healthy human individuals. The CDR3 has 13 amino acids. CDR1 and CDR2 from the germline V gene are MDHEN and SYDVKM. Trimming took off 10 bases at V and 0 bases at J, with 10 bases between the two ends.

This sequence originates from a woman in her thirties or forties in good health. Some clones in this sample may be carry-over from other donors' samples. The sample consisted of PBMCs. V and J are TRBV28 and TRBJ1-3, with D uncertain. The CDR3 region is CATLFSSGNTIYF. CDR3 coding DNA: TGTGCCACCCTTTTCAGCTCTGGAAACACCATATATTTT. Combining the CDR3 with reference TRBV28 and TRBJ1-3 gives the whole variable domain DVKVTQSSRYLVKRTGEKVFLECVQDMDHENMFWYRQDPGLGLRLIYFSYDVKMKEKGDIPEGYSVSREKKERFSLILESASTNQTSMYLCATLFSSGNTIYFGEGSWLTVV.